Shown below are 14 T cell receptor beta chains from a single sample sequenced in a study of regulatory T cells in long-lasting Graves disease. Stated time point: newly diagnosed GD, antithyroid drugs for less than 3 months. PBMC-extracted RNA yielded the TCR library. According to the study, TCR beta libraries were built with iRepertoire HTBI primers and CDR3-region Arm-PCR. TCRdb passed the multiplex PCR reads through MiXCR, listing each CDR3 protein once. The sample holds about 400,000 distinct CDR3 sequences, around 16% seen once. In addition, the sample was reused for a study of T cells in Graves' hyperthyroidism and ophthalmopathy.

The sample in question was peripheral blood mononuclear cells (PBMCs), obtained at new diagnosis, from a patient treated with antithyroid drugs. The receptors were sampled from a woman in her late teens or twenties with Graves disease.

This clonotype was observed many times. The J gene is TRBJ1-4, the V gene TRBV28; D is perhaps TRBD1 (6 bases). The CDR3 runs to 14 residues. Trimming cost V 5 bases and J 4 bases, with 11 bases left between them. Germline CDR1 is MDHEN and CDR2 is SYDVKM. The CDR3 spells CASSDGQLNEKLFF. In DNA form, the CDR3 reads TGTGCCAGCAGTGATGGACAGCTTAATGAAAAACTGTTTTTT.

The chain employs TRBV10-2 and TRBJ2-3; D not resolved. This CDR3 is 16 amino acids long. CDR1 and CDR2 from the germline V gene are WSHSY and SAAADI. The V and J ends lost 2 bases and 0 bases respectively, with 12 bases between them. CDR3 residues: CASSEIETTSTDTQYF. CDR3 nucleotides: TGCGCCAGCAGTGAGATCGAAACCACGAGCACAGATACGCAGTATTTT.

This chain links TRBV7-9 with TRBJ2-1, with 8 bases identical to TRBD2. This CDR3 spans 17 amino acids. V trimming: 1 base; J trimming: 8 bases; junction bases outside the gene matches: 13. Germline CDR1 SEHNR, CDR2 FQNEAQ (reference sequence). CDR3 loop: CASSLVGELAGMDEQFF. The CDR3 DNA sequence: TGTGCCAGCAGCTTAGTGGGCGAATTAGCGGGAATGGATGAGCAGTTCTTC.

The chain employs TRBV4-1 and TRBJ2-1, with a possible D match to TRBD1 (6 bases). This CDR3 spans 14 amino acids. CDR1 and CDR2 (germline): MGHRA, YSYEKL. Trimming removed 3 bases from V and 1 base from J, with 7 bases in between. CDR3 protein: CASSHTGSYNEQFF. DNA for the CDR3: TGCGCCAGCAGCCACACAGGGTCCTACAATGAGCAGTTCTTC.

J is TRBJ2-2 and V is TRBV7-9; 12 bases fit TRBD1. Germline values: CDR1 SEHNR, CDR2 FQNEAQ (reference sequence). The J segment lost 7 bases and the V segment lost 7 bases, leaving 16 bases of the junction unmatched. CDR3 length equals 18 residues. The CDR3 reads CASIPPFRGQGAIGELFF. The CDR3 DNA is TGTGCCAGCATCCCACCCTTCCGGGGACAGGGGGCGATCGGGGAGCTGTTTTTT.

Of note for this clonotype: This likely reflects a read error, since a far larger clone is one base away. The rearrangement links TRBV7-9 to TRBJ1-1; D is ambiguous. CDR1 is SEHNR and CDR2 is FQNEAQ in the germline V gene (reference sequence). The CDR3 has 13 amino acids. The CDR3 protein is CAGSLRRPTEAFF. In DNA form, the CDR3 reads TGTGCCGGCAGCTTACGTAGGCCCACTGAAGCTTTCTTT.

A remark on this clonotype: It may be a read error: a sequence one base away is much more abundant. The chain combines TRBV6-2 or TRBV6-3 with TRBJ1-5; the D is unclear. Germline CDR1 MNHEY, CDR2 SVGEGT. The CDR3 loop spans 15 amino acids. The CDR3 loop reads CANSDLHVSYQPQHF. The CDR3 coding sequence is TGTGCCAACAGTGATTTACATGTGAGTTATCAGCCCCAGCATTTT.

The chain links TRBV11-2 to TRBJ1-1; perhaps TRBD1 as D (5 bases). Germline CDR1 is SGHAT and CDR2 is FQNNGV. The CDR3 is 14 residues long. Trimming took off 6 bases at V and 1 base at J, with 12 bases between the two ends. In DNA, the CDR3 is TGTGCCAGCAGACAGGCAGGGAGGAACACTGAAGCTTTCTTT. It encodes CASRQAGRNTEAFF.

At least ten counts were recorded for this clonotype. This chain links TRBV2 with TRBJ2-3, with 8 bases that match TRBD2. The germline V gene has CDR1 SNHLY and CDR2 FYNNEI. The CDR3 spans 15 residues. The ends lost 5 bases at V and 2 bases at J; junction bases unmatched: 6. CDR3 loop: CASSLAGRITDTQYF. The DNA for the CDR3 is TGTGCCAGCAGTTTAGCGGGACGCATCACAGATACGCAGTATTTT.

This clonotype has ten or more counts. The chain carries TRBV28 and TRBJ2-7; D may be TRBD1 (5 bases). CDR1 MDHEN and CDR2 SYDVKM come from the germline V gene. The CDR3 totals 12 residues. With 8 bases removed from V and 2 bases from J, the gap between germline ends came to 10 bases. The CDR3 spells CASWGRTYEQYF. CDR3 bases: TGTGCCAGCTGGGGCAGAACCTACGAGCAGTACTTC.

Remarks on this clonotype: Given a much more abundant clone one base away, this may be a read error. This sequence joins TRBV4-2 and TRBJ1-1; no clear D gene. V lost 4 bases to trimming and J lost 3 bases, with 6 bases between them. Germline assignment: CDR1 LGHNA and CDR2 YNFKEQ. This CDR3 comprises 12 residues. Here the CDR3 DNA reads TGTGCCAGCAGCCCCGACTACACTGAAGCTTTCTTT. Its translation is CASSPDYTEAFF.

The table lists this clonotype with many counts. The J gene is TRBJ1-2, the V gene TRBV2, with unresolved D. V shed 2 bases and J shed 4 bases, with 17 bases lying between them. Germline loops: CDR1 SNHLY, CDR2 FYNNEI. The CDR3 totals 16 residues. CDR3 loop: CASSETEPPTVYGYTF. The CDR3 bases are TGTGCCAGCAGTGAAACCGAACCCCCTACTGTCTATGGCTACACCTTC.

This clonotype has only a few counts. CDR3 DNA sequence: TGTGCCAGTAGTATAAAAATCGCCTCTTTACACTCCAATGAGCAGTTCTTC. Translating it yields CASSIKIASLHSNEQFF. This chain uses TRBV19 with TRBJ2-1; D unclear. Germline V gene lookup returns CDR1 LNHDA and CDR2 SQIVND (reference sequence). This CDR3 spans 17 amino acids. With 2 bases removed from V and 6 bases from J, the gap between germline ends came to 20 bases.

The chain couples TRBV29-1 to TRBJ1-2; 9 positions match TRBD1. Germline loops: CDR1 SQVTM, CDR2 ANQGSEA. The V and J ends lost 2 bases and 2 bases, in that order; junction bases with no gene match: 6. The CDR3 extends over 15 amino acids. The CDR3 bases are TGCAGCGTTGAATCGAGCGGGACAGGGAACTATGGCTACACCTTC. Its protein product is CSVESSGTGNYGYTF.